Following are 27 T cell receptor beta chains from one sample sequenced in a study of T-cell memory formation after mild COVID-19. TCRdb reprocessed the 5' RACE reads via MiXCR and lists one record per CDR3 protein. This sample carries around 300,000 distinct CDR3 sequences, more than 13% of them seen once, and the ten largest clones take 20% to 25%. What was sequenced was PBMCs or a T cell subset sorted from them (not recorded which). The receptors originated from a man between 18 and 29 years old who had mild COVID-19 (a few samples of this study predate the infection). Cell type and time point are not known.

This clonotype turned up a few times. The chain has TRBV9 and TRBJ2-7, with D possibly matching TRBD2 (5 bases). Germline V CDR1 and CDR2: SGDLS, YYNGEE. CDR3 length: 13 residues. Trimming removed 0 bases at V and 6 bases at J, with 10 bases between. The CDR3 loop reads CASSVDGEGEQYF. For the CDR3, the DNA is TGTGCCAGCAGCGTAGATGGAGAGGGCGAGCAGTACTTC.

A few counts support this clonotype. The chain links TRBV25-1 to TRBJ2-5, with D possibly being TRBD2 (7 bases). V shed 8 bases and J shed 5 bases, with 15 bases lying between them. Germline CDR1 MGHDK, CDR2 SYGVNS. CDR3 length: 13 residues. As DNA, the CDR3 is TGTGCCAGCCGGGGGGCGGCCCCGGAGACCCAGTACTTC. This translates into CASRGAAPETQYF. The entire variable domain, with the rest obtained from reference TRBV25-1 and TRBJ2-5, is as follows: EADIYQTPRYLVIGTGKKITLECSQTMGHDKMYWYQQDPGMELHLIHYSYGVNSTEKGDLSSESTVSRIRTEHFPLTLESARPSHTSQYLCASRGAAPETQYFGPGTRLLVL.

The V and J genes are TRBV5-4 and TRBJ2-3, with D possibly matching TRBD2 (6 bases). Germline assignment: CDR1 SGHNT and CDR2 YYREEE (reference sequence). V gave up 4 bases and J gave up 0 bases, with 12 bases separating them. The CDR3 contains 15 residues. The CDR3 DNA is TGTGCCAGCAGCACGGAGGGGAGTAGCACAGATACGCAGTATTTT. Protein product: CASSTEGSSTDTQYF.

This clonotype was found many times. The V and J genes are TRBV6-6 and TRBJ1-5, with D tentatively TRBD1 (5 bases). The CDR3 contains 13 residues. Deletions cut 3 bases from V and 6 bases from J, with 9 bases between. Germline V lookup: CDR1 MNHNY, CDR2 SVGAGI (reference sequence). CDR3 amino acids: CASSYQGTQPQHF. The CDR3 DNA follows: TGTGCCAGCAGTTATCAGGGAACTCAGCCCCAGCATTTT.

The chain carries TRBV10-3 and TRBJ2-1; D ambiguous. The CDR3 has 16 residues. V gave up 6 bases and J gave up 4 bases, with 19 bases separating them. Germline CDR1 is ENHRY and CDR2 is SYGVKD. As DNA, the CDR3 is TGTGCCATCAGCCAACCCTTGGGTACACGGTACAATGAGCAGTTCTTC. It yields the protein CAISQPLGTRYNEQFF.

CDR3: CSAAGTGVYEAFF. The CDR3 nucleotides are TGCAGTGCTGCCGGGACAGGCGTCTATGAAGCTTTCTTT. The rearrangement joins TRBV20-1 to TRBJ1-1; 8 nucleotides line up with TRBD1. The CDR3 has 13 residues. V dropped 5 bases and J dropped 7; count of bases not matched to a gene: 9. CDR1 is DFQATT and CDR2 is SNEGSKA in the germline V gene (reference sequence).

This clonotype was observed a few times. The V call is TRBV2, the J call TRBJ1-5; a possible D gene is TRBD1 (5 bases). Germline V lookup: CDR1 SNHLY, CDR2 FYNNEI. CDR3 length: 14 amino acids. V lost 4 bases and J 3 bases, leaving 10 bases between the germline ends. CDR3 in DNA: TGTGCCAGCAGTGTAGAGACAGTCAATCAGCCCCAGCATTTT. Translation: CASSVETVNQPQHF.

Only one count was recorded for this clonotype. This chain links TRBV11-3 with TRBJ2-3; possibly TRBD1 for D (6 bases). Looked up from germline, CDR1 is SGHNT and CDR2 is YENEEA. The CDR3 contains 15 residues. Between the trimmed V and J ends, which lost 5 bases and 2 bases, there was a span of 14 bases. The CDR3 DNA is TGTGCCAGCAGCCCTGGGGGCCGAATCACAGATACGCAGTATTTT. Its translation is CASSPGGRITDTQYF.

CDR3 nucleotide sequence: TGTGCCAGCAGCTTGTCAGTCGGAGGGTACGAGCAGTACGTC. Its translation is CASSLSVGGYEQYV. V is TRBV5-5 and J is TRBJ2-7; maybe TRBD2 (6 bases). V lost 1 base, J lost 4 bases, and 12 bases lay in between. This CDR3 is built from 14 residues. Germline CDR1 reads SGHKS; CDR2 reads YYEKEE (reference sequence).

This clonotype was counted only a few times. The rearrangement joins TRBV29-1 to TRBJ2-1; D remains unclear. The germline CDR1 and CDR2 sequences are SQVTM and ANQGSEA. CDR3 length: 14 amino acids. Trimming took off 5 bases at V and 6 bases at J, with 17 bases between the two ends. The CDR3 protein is CSVRTETVGNEQFF. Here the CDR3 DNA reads TGCAGCGTTCGAACGGAGACTGTGGGCAATGAGCAGTTCTTC.

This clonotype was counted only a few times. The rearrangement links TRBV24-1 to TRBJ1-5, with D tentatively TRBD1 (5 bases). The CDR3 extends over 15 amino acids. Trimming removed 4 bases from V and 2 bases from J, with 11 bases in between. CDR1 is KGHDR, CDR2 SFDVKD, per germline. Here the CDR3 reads CATSDPTGGNQPQHF. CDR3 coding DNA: TGTGCCACCAGTGACCCGACGGGGGGCAATCAGCCCCAGCATTTT.

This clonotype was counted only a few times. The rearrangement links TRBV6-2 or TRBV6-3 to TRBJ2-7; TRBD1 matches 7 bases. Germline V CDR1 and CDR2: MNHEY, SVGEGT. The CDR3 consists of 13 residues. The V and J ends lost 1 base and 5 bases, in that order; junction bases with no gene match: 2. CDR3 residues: CASSYYGTDEQYF. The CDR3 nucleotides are TGTGCCAGCAGTTACTATGGGACAGACGAGCAGTACTTC.

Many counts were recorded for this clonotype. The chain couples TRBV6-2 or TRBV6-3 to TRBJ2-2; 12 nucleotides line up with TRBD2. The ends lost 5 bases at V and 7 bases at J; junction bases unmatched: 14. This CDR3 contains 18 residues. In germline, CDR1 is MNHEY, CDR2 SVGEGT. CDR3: CASSPVTSGGGLDGELFF. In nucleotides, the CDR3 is TGTGCCAGCAGTCCCGTGACTAGCGGGGGCGGTTTGGACGGGGAGCTGTTTTTT.

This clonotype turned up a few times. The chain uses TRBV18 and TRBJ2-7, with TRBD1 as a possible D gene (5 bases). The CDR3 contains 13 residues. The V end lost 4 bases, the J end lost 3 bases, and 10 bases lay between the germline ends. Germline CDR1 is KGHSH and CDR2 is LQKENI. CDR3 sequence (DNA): TGTGCCAGCTCACAGGGCAGGGACTACGAGCAGTACGTC. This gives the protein CASSQGRDYEQYV.

Here the CDR3 reads CASRDRFNQPQHF. The DNA for the CDR3 is TGTGCCAGTCGTGACAGGTTCAATCAGCCCCAGCATTTT. The chain has TRBV6-2 or TRBV6-3 and TRBJ1-5; D is possibly TRBD1 (6 bases). CDR1 and CDR2 (germline): MNHEY, SVGEGT. The CDR3 is made up of 13 amino acids. Trimming pared 9 bases from V and 3 bases from J, leaving 12 bases between.

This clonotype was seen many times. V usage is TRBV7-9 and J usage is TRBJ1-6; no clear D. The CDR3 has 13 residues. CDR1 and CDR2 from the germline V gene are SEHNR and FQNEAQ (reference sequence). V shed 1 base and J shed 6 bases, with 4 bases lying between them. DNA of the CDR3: TGTGCCAGCAGCTTAGGGCTTAATTCACCCCTCCACTTT. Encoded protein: CASSLGLNSPLHF.

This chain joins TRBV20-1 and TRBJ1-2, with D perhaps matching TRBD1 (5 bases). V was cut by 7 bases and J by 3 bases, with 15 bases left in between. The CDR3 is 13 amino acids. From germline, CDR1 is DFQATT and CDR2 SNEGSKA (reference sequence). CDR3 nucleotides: TGCAGTGTAAAGGAGGCCAGGGACTATGGCTACACCTTC. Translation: CSVKEARDYGYTF.

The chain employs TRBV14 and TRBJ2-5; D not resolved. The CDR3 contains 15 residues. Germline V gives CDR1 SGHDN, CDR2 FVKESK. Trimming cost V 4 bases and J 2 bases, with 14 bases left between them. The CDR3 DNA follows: TGTGCCAGCAGCCCAACCGGAGAAGGGCAAGAGACCCAGTACTTC. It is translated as CASSPTGEGQETQYF.

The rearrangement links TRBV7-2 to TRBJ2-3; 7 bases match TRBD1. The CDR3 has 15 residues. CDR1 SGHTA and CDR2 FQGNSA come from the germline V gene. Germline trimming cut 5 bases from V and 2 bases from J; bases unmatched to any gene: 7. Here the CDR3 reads CASSPRDRFTDTQYF. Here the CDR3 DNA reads TGTGCCAGCAGCCCCCGGGACAGATTCACAGATACGCAGTATTTT.

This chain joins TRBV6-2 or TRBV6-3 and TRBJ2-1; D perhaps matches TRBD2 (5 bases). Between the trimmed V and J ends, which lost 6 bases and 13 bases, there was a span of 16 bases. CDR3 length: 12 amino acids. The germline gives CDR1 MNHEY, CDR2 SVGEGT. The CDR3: CASSPTGGGQFF. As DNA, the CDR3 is TGTGCCAGCAGCCCTACCGGCGGAGGACAGTTCTTC.

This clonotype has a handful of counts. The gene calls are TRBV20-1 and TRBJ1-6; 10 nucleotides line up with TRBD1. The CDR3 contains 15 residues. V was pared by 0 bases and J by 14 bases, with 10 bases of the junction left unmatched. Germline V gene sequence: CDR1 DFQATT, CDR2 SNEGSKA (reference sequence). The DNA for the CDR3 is TGCAGTGCTAGAGATCACGGACAGGGGGTCGTGACCCTCCACTTT. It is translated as CSARDHGQGVVTLHF.

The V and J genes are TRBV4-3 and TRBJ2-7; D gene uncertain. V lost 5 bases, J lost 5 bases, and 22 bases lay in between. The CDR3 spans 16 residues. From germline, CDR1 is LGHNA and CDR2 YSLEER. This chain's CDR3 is CASSLPSWGSTHEQYF. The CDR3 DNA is TGCGCCAGCAGCTTACCGTCATGGGGTTCCACCCACGAGCAGTACTTC.

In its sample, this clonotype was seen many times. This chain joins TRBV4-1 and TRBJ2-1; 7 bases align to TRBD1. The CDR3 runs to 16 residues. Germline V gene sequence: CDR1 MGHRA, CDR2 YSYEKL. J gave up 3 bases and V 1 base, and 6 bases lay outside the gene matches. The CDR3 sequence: CASSQGRDRYYNEQFF. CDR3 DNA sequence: TGCGCCAGCAGCCAAGGTAGGGACAGATACTACAATGAGCAGTTCTTC.

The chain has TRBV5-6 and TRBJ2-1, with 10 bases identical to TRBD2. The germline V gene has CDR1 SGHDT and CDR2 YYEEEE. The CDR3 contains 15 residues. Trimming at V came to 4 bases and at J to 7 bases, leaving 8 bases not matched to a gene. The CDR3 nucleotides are TGTGCCAGCAGCGTCCTAGCGGGGGTATTTAATGAGCAGTTCTTC. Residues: CASSVLAGVFNEQFF.

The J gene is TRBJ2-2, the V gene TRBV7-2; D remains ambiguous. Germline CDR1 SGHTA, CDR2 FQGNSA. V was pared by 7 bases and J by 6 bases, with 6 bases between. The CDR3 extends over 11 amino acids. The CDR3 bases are TGTGCCAGCACCATTTCCGGGGAGCTGTTTTTT. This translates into CASTISGELFF.

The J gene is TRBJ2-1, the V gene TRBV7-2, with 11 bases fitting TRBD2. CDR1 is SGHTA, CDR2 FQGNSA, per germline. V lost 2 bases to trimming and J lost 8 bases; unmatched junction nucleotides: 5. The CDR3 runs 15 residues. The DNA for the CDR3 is TGTGCCAGCAGCTTAAATAGCGGGGGGGCGTATGAGCAGTTCTTC. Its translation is CASSLNSGGAYEQFF. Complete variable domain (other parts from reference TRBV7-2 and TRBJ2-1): GAGVSQSPSNKVTEKGKDVELRCDPISGHTALYWYRQSLGQGLEFLIYFQGNSAPDKSGLPSDRFSAERTGGSVSTLTIQRTQQEDSAVYLCASSLNSGGAYEQFFGPGTRLTVL.

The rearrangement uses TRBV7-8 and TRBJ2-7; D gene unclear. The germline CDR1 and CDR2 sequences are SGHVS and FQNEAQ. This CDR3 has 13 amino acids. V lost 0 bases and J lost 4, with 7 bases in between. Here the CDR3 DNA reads TGTGCCAGCAGCTTAGCTGTTCGATACGAGCAGTACGTC. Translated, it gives CASSLAVRYEQYV.